This T cell receptor beta chain was obtained from a study of vaccination and CD4 T cells after COVID-19. Overall study context: Convalescent participants consisted of six males and four females, two being Hispanic. Median time from second vaccine dose to sampling was roughly 76 days (14 to 241). Median time from COVID diagnosis to post-COVID sampling was 100 to 130 days (35 to 161).

The treatment here: roughly 11-day PBMC culture with coronavirus spike peptide pools or control peptides (ViraFEST assay). TCRs were sequenced by ViraFEST after antigen-specific T cells had been expanded with peptide pools. For this clonotype: Its specificity is not known.

The V and J ends lost 5 bases and 5 bases, in that order; junction bases with no gene match: 7. Germline V lookup: CDR1 LNHDA, CDR2 SQIVND (reference sequence). This CDR3 comprises 15 residues. With the Oncomine TCR Beta short-read assay, DNA from cultured CD4+ T cells was sequenced. TCRdb re-derived calls from the PCR reads in MiXCR, one entry per CDR3 protein. Altogether 20,000 to 30,000 distinct CDR3 sequences are present, around 50% being singletons, with the ten largest covering 28%. The TCR was taken from a human donor who received a COVID-19 vaccine. The genes are TRBV19 and TRBJ1-1; 11 nucleotides align to TRBD1. The sequencing used CD4+ T cells from blood, cultured in vitro, collected before SARS-CoV-2 vaccination. CDR3 residues: CASSVSRDRGTEAFF. The CDR3 DNA reads as TGTGCCAGTAGTGTTTCCCGGGACAGGGGGACTGAAGCTTTCTTT. Based on the CDR3 plus reference TRBV19 and TRBJ1-1, the full variable domain is DGGITQSPKYLFRKEGQNVTLSCEQNLNHDAMYWYRQDPGQGLRLIYYSQIVNDFQKGDIAEGYSVSREKKESFPLTVTSAQKNPTAFYLCASSVSRDRGTEAFFGQGTRLTVV.